Following are 27 T cell receptor beta chains from one sample sequenced in a study of blood T cells in healthy people across ages. Using a J-beta primer mix together with a sample-barcoded 5' primer, a second PCR was run for about 6 to 12 cycles. Via MiXCR, TCRdb re-called the 5' RACE reads, giving one row per CDR3 protein. The data hold 600,000 to 1,000,000 distinct CDR3 sequences, with 55% to 70% observed a single time. Sequenced input: blood. Receptor source: a man in his thirties or forties in good health.

This rearrangement joins TRBV12-3 or TRBV12-4 to TRBJ2-3, with 10 bases lining up with TRBD2. The CDR3 is made up of 15 amino acids. J lost 5 bases, V lost 3 bases, and 5 bases had no gene match. This CDR3 reads CASSLLAGVGDTQYF. The CDR3 coding sequence is TGTGCCAGCAGTTTGCTAGCGGGGGTAGGAGATACGCAGTATTTT.

This clonotype was counted between two and nine times. V gene TRBV7-2 combines with J gene TRBJ2-6; no firm D call. V was shortened by 4 bases and J by 2 bases, with 6 bases between the two germline ends. This CDR3 is 14 amino acids long. The germline CDR1 and CDR2 sequences are SGHTA and FQGNSA. The CDR3 loop is CASSSSPGANVLTF. CDR3 DNA sequence: TGTGCCAGCAGCTCCTCGCCTGGGGCCAACGTCCTGACTTTC.

V usage is TRBV6-2 or TRBV6-3 and J usage is TRBJ1-6; the D is unclear. The V end lost 0 bases, the J end lost 16 bases, and 16 bases lay between the germline ends. This CDR3 contains 14 residues. Germline-derived CDR1 and CDR2 are MNHEY and SVGEGT. Here the CDR3 DNA reads TGTGCCAGCAGTTACTCGAATCCCTTGCAGGAGCTCCACTTT. This translates into CASSYSNPLQELHF.

The chain combines TRBV5-1 with TRBJ2-1, with 7 bases identical to TRBD1. CDR1 and CDR2 from the germline V gene are SGHRS and YFSETQ. This CDR3 is built from 14 residues. V trimming: 3 bases; J trimming: 7 bases; junction bases outside the gene matches: 7. CDR3 protein: CASSWGTVNNEQFF. Written as DNA, the CDR3 is TGCGCCAGCAGCTGGGGGACAGTAAATAATGAGCAGTTCTTC.

The gene calls are TRBV6-1 and TRBJ1-5, with TRBD1 identical over 7 bases. Germline V lookup: CDR1 MNHNS, CDR2 SASEGT. Trimming cost V 6 bases and J 6 bases; bases outside gene matches: 17. This CDR3 has 17 amino acids. The DNA for the CDR3 is TGTGCCAGCAGCGCCTATAGTGTGACAGGGTATTTTCAGCCCCAGCATTTT. Its protein is CASSAYSVTGYFQPQHF.

This clonotype has a single count. The genes are TRBV6-1 and TRBJ2-6; D gene unclear. The CDR3 sequence is 16 residues long. Germline lookup yields CDR1 MNHNS and CDR2 SASEGT. Trimming removed 0 bases at V and 0 bases at J, with 6 bases between. DNA of the CDR3: TGTGCCAGCAGTGAAGCGCTGGGCTCTGGGGCCAACGTCCTGACTTTC. Protein sequence: CASSEALGSGANVLTF.

The CDR3 protein is CSARPGVGQYNEQFF. The CDR3 DNA reads TGCAGTGCTAGACCAGGGGTGGGACAGTACAATGAGCAGTTCTTC. J is TRBJ2-1 and V is TRBV20-1; 7 nucleotides match TRBD1. The trim removed 2 bases at V and 4 bases at J, leaving 8 bases unmatched. CDR3 length: 15 residues. The germline gives CDR1 DFQATT, CDR2 SNEGSKA (reference sequence).

The V call is TRBV28, the J call TRBJ2-7; D may be TRBD2 (5 bases). CDR1 MDHEN and CDR2 SYDVKM come from the germline V gene. The CDR3 is 16 amino acids. Trimming removed 10 bases from V and 2 bases from J, with 24 bases in between. CDR3 coding DNA: TGTGCCACCACCGAATTGGGAGCAGCGACCCCCTACGAGCAGTACTTC. It codes for CATTELGAATPYEQYF.

The V and J genes are TRBV29-1 and TRBJ2-1, with TRBD2 identical over 8 bases. V trimming: 7 bases; J trimming: 3 bases; junction bases outside the gene matches: 8. Germline V lookup: CDR1 SQVTM, CDR2 ANQGSEA. CDR3 length: 14 amino acids. The DNA for the CDR3 is TGCAGCGGGATGGGAGCGGGAGACTACAATGAGCAGTTCTTC. Its protein product is CSGMGAGDYNEQFF.

This clonotype was detected only a few times. CDR3 DNA: TGTGCCAGCAGCATGGGACTAGCGGAGGAGACCCAGTACTTC. This encodes CASSMGLAEETQYF. The V gene is TRBV7-9, the J gene TRBJ2-5; 11 nucleotides match TRBD2. The CDR3 loop spans 14 amino acids. With 5 bases clipped from V and 5 bases from J, the junction kept 4 bases outside the gene matches. Per germline, CDR1 SEHNR and CDR2 FQNEAQ (reference sequence).

This clonotype was detected only once. V and J are TRBV28 and TRBJ2-7, with 10 bases that match TRBD2. The V gene end was trimmed by 6 bases and the J gene end by 0 bases; junction bases not matched to a gene: 8. The CDR3 consists of 16 residues. The germline V gene has CDR1 MDHEN and CDR2 SYDVKM. The CDR3 protein is CASRSHSSGSSYEQYF. DNA of the CDR3: TGTGCCAGCAGATCTCACTCTAGCGGGAGCTCCTACGAGCAGTACTTC.

The chain recombines TRBV5-1 with TRBJ2-5; 7 bases map to TRBD1. The J call may be faulty, since TRBJ2-7 better matches the DNA end. Germline CDR1 reads SGHRS; CDR2 reads YFSETQ. The CDR3 contains 15 residues. CDR3 region: CASSSNPGGDYEQYF. CDR3 nucleotides: TGCGCCAGCAGCTCCAACCCAGGGGGAGACTACGAGCAGTACTTC.

V is TRBV7-2 and J is TRBJ2-5, with 9 bases matching TRBD2. The J segment lost 3 bases and the V segment lost 1 base, leaving 6 bases of the junction unmatched. Germline values: CDR1 SGHTA, CDR2 FQGNSA. The CDR3 totals 16 residues. The CDR3 loop reads CASSLVGGGVEETQYF. The CDR3 DNA is TGTGCCAGCAGCTTAGTCGGCGGGGGGGTCGAAGAGACCCAGTACTTC.

The chain uses TRBV6-6 and TRBJ2-5, with D perhaps matching TRBD1 (5 bases). The CDR3 has 10 residues. CDR1 is MNHNY, CDR2 SVGAGI, per germline (reference sequence). V was shortened by 6 bases and J by 13 bases, with 12 bases between the two germline ends. The CDR3 spells CASREDKWYF. Here the CDR3 DNA reads TGTGCCAGCAGAGAGGACAAGTGGTACTTC.

There are a few counts of this clonotype. V usage is TRBV20-1 and J usage is TRBJ2-7; TRBD1 agrees at 7 bases. Germline V gives CDR1 DFQATT, CDR2 SNEGSKA (reference sequence). The CDR3 contains 13 residues. The junction had 7 bases not matched to a gene; V was cut back by 6 bases and J by 2 bases. CDR3 DNA sequence: TGCAGTGCCCCCGGACAGGATGCCTACGAGCAGTACTTC. It encodes CSAPGQDAYEQYF.

There are many counts of this clonotype. V usage is TRBV20-1 and J usage is TRBJ2-1; 7 nucleotides agree with TRBD2. The V and J ends lost 7 bases and 9 bases, in that order; junction bases with no gene match: 18. The CDR3 is 15 amino acids. CDR1 DFQATT and CDR2 SNEGSKA come from the germline V gene (reference sequence). The CDR3 region is CSVEKTPGGMGEQFF. CDR3 sequence (DNA): TGCAGTGTCGAAAAGACCCCCGGGGGGATGGGTGAGCAGTTCTTC.

The CDR3 reads CSASRYAGVGNEQFF. In DNA form, the CDR3 reads TGCAGCGCCTCCCGCTATGCGGGGGTGGGAAATGAGCAGTTCTTC. V is TRBV29-1 and J is TRBJ2-1, with TRBD2 identical over 7 bases. The CDR3 is made up of 15 amino acids. V lost 7 bases and J lost 7; bases outside the gene matches: 16. Looked up from germline, CDR1 is SQVTM and CDR2 is ANQGSEA.

This clonotype was seen just once. The chain recombines TRBV5-5 with TRBJ1-1; no clear D. V was cut by 0 bases and J by 5 bases, with 14 bases left in between. CDR1 SGHKS and CDR2 YYEKEE come from the germline V gene (reference sequence). This CDR3 is 15 amino acids long. The DNA for the CDR3 is TGTGCCAGCAGCTTGGGGGTCACAGAACCGACTGAAGCTTTCTTT. This encodes CASSLGVTEPTEAFF.

This chain uses TRBV7-2 with TRBJ2-7; possibly TRBD1 for D (6 bases). The CDR3 extends over 12 amino acids. V lost 8 bases, J lost 5 bases, and 13 bases lay in between. Germline V gene lookup returns CDR1 SGHTA and CDR2 FQGNSA. The CDR3 sequence is CASGPSGDEQYF. CDR3 DNA: TGTGCCAGCGGACCCTCAGGGGACGAGCAGTACTTC.

The rearrangement links TRBV20-1 to TRBJ2-1; D gene uncertain. Per the germline V gene, CDR1 is DFQATT and CDR2 is SNEGSKA (reference sequence). V lost 4 bases, J lost 8 bases, and 9 bases lay in between. CDR3 length: 11 residues. CDR3 in amino acids: CSAKRSDEQFF. The CDR3, as DNA: TGCAGTGCTAAACGAAGCGATGAGCAGTTCTTC.

This clonotype occurred a few times. V usage is TRBV20-1 and J usage is TRBJ1-6, with TRBD1 as a possible D gene (5 bases). This CDR3 region has 12 residues. The germline CDR1 and CDR2 sequences are DFQATT and SNEGSKA (reference sequence). The CDR3 loop is CSAAGSDSPLHF. The CDR3 DNA reads TGCAGCGCTGCAGGGTCGGATTCACCCCTCCACTTT.

The chain recombines TRBV28 with TRBJ1-3; D gene ambiguous. Germline V gene sequence: CDR1 MDHEN, CDR2 SYDVKM. Trimming pared 3 bases from V and 0 bases from J, leaving 12 bases between. This CDR3 has 16 amino acids. For the CDR3, the DNA is TGTGCCAGCAGTTTCAGCTCAGATTCCTCTGGAAACACCATATATTTT. It codes for CASSFSSDSSGNTIYF.

The V and J genes are TRBV11-2 and TRBJ2-1; unclear D gene. V was cut by 1 base and J by 8 bases, with 12 bases left in between. The CDR3 is 14 amino acids. Germline V CDR1 and CDR2: SGHAT, FQNNGV. The CDR3 sequence: CASSLVSRPDEQFF. CDR3 nucleotides: TGTGCCAGCAGCTTAGTCTCCCGCCCGGATGAGCAGTTCTTC.

The chain couples TRBV6-2 or TRBV6-3 to TRBJ2-4, with D perhaps matching TRBD2 (5 bases). The end of the DNA aligns better with TRBJ2-7, so the J call may be wrong. The length of the CDR3 is 15 residues. CDR1 is MNHEY, CDR2 SVGEGT, per germline. The CDR3 is CASSYLAGSAYEQYF. CDR3 DNA sequence: TGTGCCAGCAGTTACTTAGCTGGGAGCGCCTACGAGCAGTACTTC.

The rearrangement uses TRBV6-1 and TRBJ2-3, with 9 bases aligning to TRBD1. In germline, CDR1 is MNHNS, CDR2 SASEGT. V was clipped by 4 bases and J by 4 bases; unmatched bases: 3. The CDR3 is made up of 14 amino acids. The CDR3 bases are TGTGCCAGCAGTGCCGGGACAGGGTCAGATACGCAGTATTTT. Its protein is CASSAGTGSDTQYF.

This clonotype turned up a few times. The CDR3 here is CASSLASGPGTQYF. CDR3 in DNA: TGTGCCAGCAGCTTAGCTAGCGGCCCAGGGACCCAGTACTTC. The chain recombines TRBV7-2 with TRBJ2-7; tentatively, D is TRBD2 (6 bases). The J call could be wrong; TRBJ2-5 is a better fit for the DNA end. Germline CDR1 reads SGHTA; CDR2 reads FQGNSA. The CDR3 consists of 14 residues.

The chain links TRBV7-3 to TRBJ2-5; D ambiguous. The germline V and J ends were trimmed by 2 bases and 3 bases, with 13 bases remaining between them. This CDR3 spans 15 amino acids. Germline V gene lookup returns CDR1 SGHTA and CDR2 FQGTGA. The CDR3 coding sequence is TGTGCCAGCAGCTTAGTGGGTGCCACTGAAGAGACCCAGTACTTC. Translating it yields CASSLVGATEETQYF.